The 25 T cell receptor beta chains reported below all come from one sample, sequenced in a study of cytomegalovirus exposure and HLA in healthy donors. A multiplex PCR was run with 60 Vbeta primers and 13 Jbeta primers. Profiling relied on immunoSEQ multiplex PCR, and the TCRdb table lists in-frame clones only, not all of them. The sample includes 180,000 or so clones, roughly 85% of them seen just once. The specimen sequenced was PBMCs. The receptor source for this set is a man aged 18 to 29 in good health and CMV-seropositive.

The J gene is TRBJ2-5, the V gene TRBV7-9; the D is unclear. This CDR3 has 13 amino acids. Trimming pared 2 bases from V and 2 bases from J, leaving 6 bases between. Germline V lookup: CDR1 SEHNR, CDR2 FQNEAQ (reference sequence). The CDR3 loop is CASSLSEQETQYF. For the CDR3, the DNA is TGTGCCAGCAGCTTATCAGAACAAGAGACCCAGTACTTC.

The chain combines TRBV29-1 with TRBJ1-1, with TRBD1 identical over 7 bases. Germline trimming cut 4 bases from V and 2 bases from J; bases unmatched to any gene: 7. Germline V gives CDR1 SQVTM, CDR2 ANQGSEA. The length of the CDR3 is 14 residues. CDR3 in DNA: TGCAGCGTTGCACGGACAGGTGTTAACACTGAAGCTTTCTTT. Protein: CSVARTGVNTEAFF.

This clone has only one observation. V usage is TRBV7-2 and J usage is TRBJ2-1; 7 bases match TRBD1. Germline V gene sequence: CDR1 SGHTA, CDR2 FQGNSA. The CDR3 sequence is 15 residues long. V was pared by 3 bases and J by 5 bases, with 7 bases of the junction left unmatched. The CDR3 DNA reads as TGTGCCAGCAGCTTCCACGGGACAGTAAACAATGAGCAGTTCTTC. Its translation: CASSFHGTVNNEQFF.

The CDR3 region is CASSIMAGQTEAFF. In DNA form, the CDR3 reads TGTGCCAGTAGTATCATGGCAGGGCAGACTGAAGCTTTCTTT. J is TRBJ1-1 and V is TRBV19, with a tentative D call TRBD1 (5 bases). Germline V CDR1 and CDR2: LNHDA, SQIVND (reference sequence). The CDR3 has 14 amino acids. V was pared by 3 bases and J by 5 bases, with 13 bases between.

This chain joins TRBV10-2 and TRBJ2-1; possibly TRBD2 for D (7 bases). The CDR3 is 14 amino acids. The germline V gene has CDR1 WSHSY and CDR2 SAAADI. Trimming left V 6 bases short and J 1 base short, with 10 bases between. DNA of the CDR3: TGCGCCAGCAGGGGGGGGACATCCTACAATGAGCAGTTCTTC. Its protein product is CASRGGTSYNEQFF.

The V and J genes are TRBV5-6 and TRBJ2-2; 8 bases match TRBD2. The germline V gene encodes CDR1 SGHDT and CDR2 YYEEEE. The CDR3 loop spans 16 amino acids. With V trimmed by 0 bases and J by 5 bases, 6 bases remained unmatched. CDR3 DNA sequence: TGTGCCAGCAGCTTGGGGCTCCGGGGGGGGACCGGGGAGCTGTTTTTT. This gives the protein CASSLGLRGGTGELFF.

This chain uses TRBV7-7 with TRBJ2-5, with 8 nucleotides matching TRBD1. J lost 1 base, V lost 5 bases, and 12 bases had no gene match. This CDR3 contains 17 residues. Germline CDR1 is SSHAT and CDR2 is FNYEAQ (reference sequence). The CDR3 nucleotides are TGTGCCAGCAGCCCCGGACGGGGACAGGCCTTCCAAGAGACCCAGTACTTC. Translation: CASSPGRGQAFQETQYF.

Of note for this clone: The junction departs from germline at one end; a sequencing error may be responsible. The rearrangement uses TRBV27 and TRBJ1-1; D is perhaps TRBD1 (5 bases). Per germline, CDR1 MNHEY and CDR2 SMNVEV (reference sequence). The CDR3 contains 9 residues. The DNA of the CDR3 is TGTGCCACCCGACAGCCGTTGAGGTTT. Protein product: CATRQPLRF.

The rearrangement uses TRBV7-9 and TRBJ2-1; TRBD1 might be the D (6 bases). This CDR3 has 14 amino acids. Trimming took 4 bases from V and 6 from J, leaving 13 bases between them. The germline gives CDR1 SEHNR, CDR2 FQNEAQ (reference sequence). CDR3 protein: CASSCRDTFNEQFF. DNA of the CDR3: TGTGCCAGCAGCTGCCGGGACACCTTCAATGAGCAGTTCTTC.

DNA of the CDR3: TGCGCCAGCAGCCAAGTTGTAGCGAGAAGCACAGATACGCAGTATTTT. Translation gives CASSQVVARSTDTQYF. The rearrangement links TRBV4-3 to TRBJ2-3, with a tentative D call TRBD2 (5 bases). Germline loops: CDR1 LGHNA, CDR2 YSLEER. V was clipped by 1 base and J by 0 bases, with 11 bases between them. The CDR3 has 16 residues.

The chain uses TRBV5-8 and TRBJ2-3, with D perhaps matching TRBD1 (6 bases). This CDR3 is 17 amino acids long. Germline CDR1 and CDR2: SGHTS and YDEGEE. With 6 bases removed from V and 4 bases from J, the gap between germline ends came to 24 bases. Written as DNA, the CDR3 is TGTGCCAGCACCCTTGTAGAGCATGGCCCAGGGGCAGATACGCAGTATTTT. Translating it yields CASTLVEHGPGADTQYF.

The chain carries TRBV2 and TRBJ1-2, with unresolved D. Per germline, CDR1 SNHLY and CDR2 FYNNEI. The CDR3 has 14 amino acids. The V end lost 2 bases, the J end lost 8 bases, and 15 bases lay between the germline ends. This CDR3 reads CASSEQEQITGYTF. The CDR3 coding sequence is TGTGCCAGCAGTGAACAGGAACAGATTACCGGCTACACCTTC. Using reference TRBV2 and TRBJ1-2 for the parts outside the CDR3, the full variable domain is EPEVTQTPSHQVTQMGQEVILRCVPISNHLYFYWYRQILGQKVEFLVSFYNNEISEKSEIFDDQFSVERPDGSNFTLKIRSTKLEDSAMYFCASSEQEQITGYTFGSGTRLTVV.

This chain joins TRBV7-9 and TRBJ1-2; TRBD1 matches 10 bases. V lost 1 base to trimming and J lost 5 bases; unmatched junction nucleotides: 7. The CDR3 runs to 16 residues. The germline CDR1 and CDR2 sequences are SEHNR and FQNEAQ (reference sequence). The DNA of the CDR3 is TGTGCCAGCAGCTTAGGAAAGACAGGGGGCGAATATGGCTACACCTTC. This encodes CASSLGKTGGEYGYTF. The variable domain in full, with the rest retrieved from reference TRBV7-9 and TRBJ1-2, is DTGVSQNPRHKITKRGQNVTFRCDPISEHNRLYWYRQTLGQGPEFLTYFQNEAQLEKSRLLSDRFSAERPKGSFSTLEIQRTEQGDSAMYLCASSLGKTGGEYGYTFGSGTRLTVV.

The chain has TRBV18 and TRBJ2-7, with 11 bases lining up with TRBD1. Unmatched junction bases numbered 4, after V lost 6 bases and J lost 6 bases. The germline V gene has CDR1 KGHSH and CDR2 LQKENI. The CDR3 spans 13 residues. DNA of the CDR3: TGTGCCAGCTCTGGACAGGGGGCGGCCGAGCAGTACTTC. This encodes CASSGQGAAEQYF.

CDR3 region: CASTYRDYGYTF. The CDR3 coding sequence is TGTGCCAGCACGTACAGGGATTATGGCTACACCTTC. This chain uses TRBV2 with TRBJ1-2; weak D call: TRBD1 (6 bases). Germline CDR1 and CDR2: SNHLY and FYNNEI. V was cut by 7 bases and J by 5 bases, with 11 bases left in between. This CDR3 is 12 amino acids long.

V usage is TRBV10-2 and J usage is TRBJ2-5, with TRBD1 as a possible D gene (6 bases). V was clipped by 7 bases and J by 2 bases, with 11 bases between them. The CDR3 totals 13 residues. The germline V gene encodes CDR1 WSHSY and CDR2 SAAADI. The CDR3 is CASKGHEQETQYF. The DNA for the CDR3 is TGCGCCAGCAAGGGACACGAACAAGAGACCCAGTACTTC.

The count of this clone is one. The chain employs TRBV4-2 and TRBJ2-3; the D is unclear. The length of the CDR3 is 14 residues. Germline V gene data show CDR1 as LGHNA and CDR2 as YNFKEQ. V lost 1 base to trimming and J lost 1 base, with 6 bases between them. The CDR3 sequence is CASSQGSRTDTQYF. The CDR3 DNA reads TGTGCCAGCAGCCAAGGCAGTCGCACAGATACGCAGTATTTT.

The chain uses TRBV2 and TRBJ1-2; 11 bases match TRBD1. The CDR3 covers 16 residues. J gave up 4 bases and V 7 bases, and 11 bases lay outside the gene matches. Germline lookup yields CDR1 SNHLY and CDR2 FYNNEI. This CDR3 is CASTPDRGRAGYGYTF. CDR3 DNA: TGTGCCAGCACCCCGGACAGGGGGCGTGCTGGCTATGGCTACACCTTC.

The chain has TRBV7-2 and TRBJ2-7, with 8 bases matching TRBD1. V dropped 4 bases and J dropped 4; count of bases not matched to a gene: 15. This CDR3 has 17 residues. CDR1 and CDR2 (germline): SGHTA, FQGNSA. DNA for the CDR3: TGTGCCAGCAGCTCGACACCCGGGACAGGATCGAGTTACGAGCAGTACTTC. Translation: CASSSTPGTGSSYEQYF.

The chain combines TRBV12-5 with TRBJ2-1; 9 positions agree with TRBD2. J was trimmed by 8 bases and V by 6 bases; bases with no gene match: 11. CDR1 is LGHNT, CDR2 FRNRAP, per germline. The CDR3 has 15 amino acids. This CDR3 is CASGPGAGGPHEQFF. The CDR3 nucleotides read TGTGCTAGTGGCCCCGGGGCGGGGGGGCCACATGAGCAGTTCTTC.

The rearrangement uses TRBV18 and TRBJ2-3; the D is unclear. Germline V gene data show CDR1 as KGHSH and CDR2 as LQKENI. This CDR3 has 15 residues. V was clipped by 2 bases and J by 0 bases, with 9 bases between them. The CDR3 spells CASSPNQASTDTQYF. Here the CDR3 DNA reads TGTGCCAGCTCACCAAACCAGGCAAGCACAGATACGCAGTATTTT.

The CDR3 nucleotides are TGTGCCAGCCGGAGGGCTAGCGGGGTATGGGAGACCCAGTACTTC. Translation: CASRRASGVWETQYF. The chain combines TRBV27 with TRBJ2-5; 9 positions match TRBD2. There are 15 residues in the CDR3. The trim removed 8 bases at V and 5 bases at J, leaving 12 bases unmatched. The germline V gene encodes CDR1 MNHEY and CDR2 SMNVEV (reference sequence).

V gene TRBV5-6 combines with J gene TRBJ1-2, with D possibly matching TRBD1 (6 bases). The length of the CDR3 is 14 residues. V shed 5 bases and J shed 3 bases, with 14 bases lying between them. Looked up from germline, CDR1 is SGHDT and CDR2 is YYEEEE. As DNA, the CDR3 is TGTGCCAGCAGTTCCCAGGGGTACGACTATGGCTACACCTTC. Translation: CASSSQGYDYGYTF.

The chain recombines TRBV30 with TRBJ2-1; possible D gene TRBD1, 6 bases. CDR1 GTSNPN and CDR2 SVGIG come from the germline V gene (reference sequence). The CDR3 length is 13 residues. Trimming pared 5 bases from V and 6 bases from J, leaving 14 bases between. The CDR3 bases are TGTGCCTGGGATGCCACAGGGACCAATGAGCAGTTCTTC. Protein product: CAWDATGTNEQFF.

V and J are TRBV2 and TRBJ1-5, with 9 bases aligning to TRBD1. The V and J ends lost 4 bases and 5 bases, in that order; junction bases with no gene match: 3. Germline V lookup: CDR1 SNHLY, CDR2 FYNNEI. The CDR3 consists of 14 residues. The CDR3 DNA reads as TGTGCCAGCAGTGTAGGACAGGGGTATCAGCCCCAGCATTTT. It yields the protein CASSVGQGYQPQHF.